The 8 T cell receptor beta chains presented below share a single source sample, sequenced in a study of tumor-infiltrating lymphocytes in primary liver carcinoma. Between about 19 and 34 mg of unsorted bulk tissue served as the source from which RNA and DNA were co-extracted. Priming with a constant-region primer yielded TCR beta cDNA from about 540 ng total RNA. TCR beta libraries came from three nested multiplex PCR rounds using slightly modified ARM-PCR. Running around 9 cycles apiece, the first two PCR rounds relied on TRBV1-TRBV30 forward primers together with a C-beta reverse primer. MiXCR, applied by TCRdb to the multiplex PCR reads, yields one record per CDR3 protein. This sample carries more than 20,000 distinct CDR3 sequences, 60% to 80% of them seen once, and the ten largest clones take about 40%. The sequenced material came from liver tumor tissue from sampling region 1. Subset: tumor region T1, superior pole. These receptors were collected from a woman under 40 with primary liver carcinoma and hepatitis B virus infection.

The chain has TRBV5-4 and TRBJ2-3, with 10 bases identical to TRBD2. Trimming removed 5 bases from V and 5 bases from J; junction bases left unmatched: 17. Germline lookup yields CDR1 SGHNT and CDR2 YYREEE (reference sequence). The CDR3 is made up of 18 amino acids. CDR3 sequence (DNA): TGTGCCAGCAGTAACCCGGCAGCTAGCGGGAGTCTGATAGATACGCAGTATTTT. It encodes CASSNPAASGSLIDTQYF.

The chain has TRBV4-2 and TRBJ2-7; 8 bases fit TRBD2. Per the germline V gene, CDR1 is LGHNA and CDR2 is YNFKEQ. V was clipped by 3 bases and J by 6 bases; unmatched bases: 19. This CDR3 is built from 18 residues. The CDR3 DNA reads TGTGCCAGCAGCCAGGAACATCTAGGACGGGGGGGACCACGCGAGCAGTACTTC. This translates into CASSQEHLGRGGPREQYF.

To note about this clonotype: One junction end does not reproduce the germline sequence, and a read error may be involved. The chain uses TRBV10-3 and TRBJ2-5; D remains ambiguous. The CDR3 spans 15 residues. Per the germline V gene, CDR1 is ENHRY and CDR2 is SYGVKD. CDR3 in DNA: TGTGCCATCAGTGTGTCGGCTACCAAACAAGAGACCCAATACTTC. It codes for CAISVSATKQETQYF.

A note on this clonotype: The conserved final phenylalanine or tryptophan is absent from the CDR3, which likely points to a read error. V gene TRBV11-2 combines with J gene TRBJ1-6; a weak D match, TRBD1 (6 bases). CDR3 length: 15 amino acids. Germline V lookup: CDR1 SGHAT, CDR2 FQNNGV. In DNA, the CDR3 is TGTGCCACCCCCATCACCCAGGGGACTAATTCACCTCTCCACTCT. It is translated as CATPITQGTNSPLHS.

There are a few counts of this clonotype. With a much larger clone just one base away, this may be a read error. V usage is TRBV28 and J usage is TRBJ1-2, with D possibly being TRBD1 (6 bases). The CDR3 spans 15 residues. Germline-derived CDR1 and CDR2 are MDHEN and SYDVKM. The CDR3 nucleotides read TGTGCCGGCAGTCCGATCCGGGACATTAACTATGGCTACACCTTC. This sequence encodes CAGSPIRDINYGYTF.

Concerning this clonotype itself: The CDR3 end shows no conserved phenylalanine or tryptophan, and so a read error is likely. The rearrangement joins TRBV12-3 or TRBV12-4 to TRBJ2-3; weak D call: TRBD2 (5 bases). The length of the CDR3 is 13 residues. CDR3 sequence reads: CTSTSRGPDTQYL. Written as DNA, the CDR3 is TGTACCAGCACCTCCAGAGGGCCGGATACGCAGTATTTA.

On this clonotype itself: A much larger clone differs by one base, so this may be a read error. The chain uses TRBV28 and TRBJ1-5; TRBD1 might be the D (5 bases). Germline V gene sequence: CDR1 MDHEN, CDR2 SYDVKM. The length of the CDR3 is 13 residues. CDR3 sequence: CTSREVPNQPHHF. In DNA form, the CDR3 reads TGTACCAGCAGGGAGGTCCCTAATCAGCCCCACCATTTT.

As for this clonotype: The conserved closing phenylalanine or tryptophan is absent in this CDR3, likely reflecting a read error. The chain has TRBV5-5 and TRBJ1-5; D remains ambiguous. V was shortened by 8 bases and J by 5 bases, with 23 bases between the two germline ends. The germline V gene encodes CDR1 SGHKS and CDR2 YYEKEE (reference sequence). The CDR3 runs 16 residues. In nucleotides, the CDR3 is TGTGCCAGTAGAGGCGAGCTCGTACAGTCCCATCAGCCCCAGCATCTT. It is translated as CASRGELVQSHQPQHL.